Listed below are T cell receptor beta chains from one sample, sequenced in a study of control samples from healthy donors and cancer patients. Assay: immunoSEQ multiplex PCR; the TCRdb copy retains only in-frame clones and omits some. Here the sample spans fewer than 85,000 clones, roughly 89% being singletons. Input material: blood. These receptor sequences come from a man between 25 and 39 years old in good health. CDR3s include the opening cysteine and the closing phenylalanine or tryptophan. A D gene is named only where the DNA matches it firmly. Clone size, where shown, is once, few, many, or a class for clones that have expanded.

V: TRBV6-2/TRBV6-3; D: .; size: .; J: TRBJ1-5; CDR3: CASSYLDSNQPQHF; DNA: TGTGCCAGCAGTTACCTGGATAGCAATCAGCCCCAGCATTTT
V: TRBV6-1; D: .; size: .; J: TRBJ1-2; CDR3: CASREDSGNGYTF; DNA: TGTGCCAGCAGGGAAGACAGCGGAAATGGCTACACCTTC
V: TRBV7-9; D: TRBD1; size: .; J: TRBJ2-1; CDR3: CASSRRLRDSYNEQFF; DNA: TGTGCCAGCAGCCGCCGTCTGAGGGACAGCTACAATGAGCAGTTCTTC
V: TRBV14; D: .; size: .; J: TRBJ2-1; CDR3: CASSPKWFSHEQFF; DNA: TGTGCCAGCAGCCCCAAATGGTTCTCCCATGAGCAGTTCTTC
V: TRBV7-2; D: TRBD1; size: .; J: TRBJ1-1; CDR3: CASSSGGQGALNTEAFF; DNA: TGTGCCAGCAGCTCGGGAGGACAGGGGGCTTTGAACACTGAAGCTTTCTTT
V: TRBV2; D: .; size: .; J: TRBJ2-7; CDR3: CASSEDKIVAYEQYF; DNA: TGTGCCAGCAGTGAGGACAAAATTGTTGCCTACGAGCAGTACTTC
V: TRBV12-3/TRBV12-4; D: .; size: .; J: TRBJ1-3; CDR3: CASSYKGNTIYF; DNA: TGTGCCAGCAGTTACAAGGGAAACACCATATATTTT
V: TRBV5-6; D: .; size: .; J: TRBJ2-1; CDR3: CASSLADEQFF; DNA: TGTGCCAGCAGCTTGGCAGATGAGCAGTTCTTC
V: TRBV5-1; D: TRBD2; size: .; J: TRBJ2-5; CDR3: CASSFPGVGLAGGGETQYF; DNA: TGCGCCAGCAGCTTCCCTGGGGTCGGCCTAGCGGGAGGAGGAGAGACCCAGTACTTC
V: TRBV3-1/TRBV3-2; D: .; size: once; J: TRBJ2-1; CDR3: CASSQMGENRWDEQFF; DNA: TGTGCCAGCAGCCAGATGGGGGAGAACCGGTGGGATGAGCAGTTCTTC
V: TRBV7-9; D: .; size: .; J: TRBJ2-1; CDR3: CASSSQGLSEQFF; DNA: TGTGCCAGCAGCTCCCAGGGGTTGAGTGAGCAGTTCTTC
V: TRBV6-5; D: TRBD1; size: .; J: TRBJ2-2; CDR3: CASSLDRAHTGELFF; DNA: TGTGCCAGCAGTCTCGACAGGGCTCACACCGGGGAGCTGTTTTTT
V: TRBV7-2; D: TRBD1; size: .; J: TRBJ1-2; CDR3: CASSFTGTGLRFYGYTF; DNA: TGTGCCAGCAGTTTCACCGGGACAGGGCTTCGTTTCTATGGCTACACCTTC
V: TRBV6-6; D: .; size: .; J: TRBJ1-3; CDR3: CASINRQGENTIYF; DNA: TGTGCCAGCATCAATAGGCAGGGCGAAAACACCATATATTTT
V: TRBV5-4; D: TRBD1; size: .; J: TRBJ2-1; CDR3: CASVPRDSALGEQFF; DNA: TGTGCCAGTGTGCCCCGGGACAGCGCGCTAGGTGAGCAGTTCTTC
V: TRBV18; D: .; size: .; J: TRBJ1-1; CDR3: CASSFVNTEAFF; DNA: TGTGCCAGCTCATTTGTTAACACTGAAGCTTTCTTT
V: TRBV29-1; D: .; size: .; J: TRBJ1-5; CDR3: CSVKNTGDSNQPQHF; DNA: TGCAGCGTCAAAAACACTGGGGATAGCAATCAGCCCCAGCATTTT
V: TRBV13; D: TRBD1; size: .; J: TRBJ2-6; CDR3: CASSAGQGWSGANVLTF; DNA: TGTGCCAGCAGCGCCGGACAGGGGTGGTCTGGGGCCAACGTCCTGACTTTC
V: TRBV11-3; D: .; size: .; J: TRBJ2-1; CDR3: CASSGRGPYNEQFF; DNA: TGTGCCAGCAGCGGACGGGGACCCTACAATGAGCAGTTCTTC
V: TRBV5-1; D: .; size: .; J: TRBJ2-7; CDR3: CASSLDSASYEQYF; DNA: TGCGCCAGCAGCTTGGACTCGGCCTCCTACGAGCAGTACTTC
V: TRBV12-3/TRBV12-4; D: .; size: .; J: TRBJ2-7; CDR3: CASSLRDEQYF; DNA: TGTGCCAGCAGTTTAAGGGACGAGCAGTACTTC
V: TRBV9; D: TRBD2; size: .; J: TRBJ2-3; CDR3: CASSVEAGGLTDTQYF; DNA: TGTGCCAGCAGCGTAGAAGCGGGAGGACTGACAGATACGCAGTATTTT
V: TRBV24-1; D: .; size: .; J: TRBJ1-5; CDR3: CATSDLQGGGGVSFEGQPQHF; DNA: TGTGCCACCAGTGATTTGCAAGGTGGGGGGGGTGTTTCATTCGAGGGTCAGCCCCAGCATTTT
V: TRBV13; D: .; size: once; J: TRBJ1-1; CDR3: CASSLEKGLENTEAFF; DNA: TGTGCCAGCAGCTTAGAGAAGGGGTTGGAGAACACTGAAGCTTTCTTT
V: TRBV4-3; D: .; size: .; J: TRBJ2-7; CDR3: CASSHGRSYEQYF; DNA: TGCGCCAGCAGCCACGGCCGCTCCTACGAGCAGTACTTC
V: TRBV7-2; D: TRBD1; size: once; J: TRBJ1-1; CDR3: CASSGDRGGTEAFF; DNA: TGTGCCAGCAGCGGGGACAGGGGTGGCACTGAAGCTTTCTTT
V: TRBV6-1; D: .; size: .; J: TRBJ1-5; CDR3: CASSEGTYQPQHF; DNA: TGTGCCAGCAGTGAGGGGACCTATCAGCCCCAGCATTTT
V: TRBV2; D: .; size: .; J: TRBJ2-7; CDR3: CASSDGTGEYEQYF; DNA: TGTGCCAGCAGTGACGGGACGGGGGAATACGAGCAGTACTTC
V: TRBV6-5; D: TRBD1; size: once; J: TRBJ1-5; CDR3: CASSYSGQGNQPQHF; DNA: TGTGCCAGCAGTTACTCTGGACAGGGCAACCAGCCCCAGCATTTT
V: TRBV7-3; D: .; size: .; J: TRBJ1-1; CDR3: CASSPSYRAEAFF; DNA: TGTGCCAGCAGCCCAAGCTACAGGGCTGAAGCTTTCTTT
V: TRBV9; D: TRBD2; size: .; J: TRBJ2-1; CDR3: CASSARLAGPNEQFF; DNA: TGTGCCAGCAGCGCCCGACTAGCGGGACCCAATGAGCAGTTCTTC
V: TRBV27; D: TRBD1; size: .; J: TRBJ2-1; CDR3: CASSRTGTGVYNEQFF; DNA: TGTGCCAGCAGTCGAACCGGGACAGGGGTCTACAATGAGCAGTTCTTC
V: TRBV7-8; D: TRBD1; size: .; J: TRBJ1-5; CDR3: CASSRRSDRVGQPQHF; DNA: TGTGCCAGCAGCCGACGAAGCGACAGGGTGGGGCAGCCCCAGCATTTT
V: TRBV2; D: .; size: .; J: TRBJ1-1; CDR3: CASSVREDTEAFF; DNA: TGTGCCAGCAGTGTAAGGGAGGACACTGAAGCTTTCTTT
V: TRBV7-9; D: .; size: .; J: TRBJ1-4; CDR3: CASSLASLNEKLFF; DNA: TGTGCCAGCAGCTTGGCGAGTTTGAATGAAAAACTGTTTTTT
V: TRBV27; D: TRBD1; size: once; J: TRBJ1-2; CDR3: CASSLSSGQGSGYTF; DNA: TGTGCCAGCAGTTTATCAAGCGGACAGGGGTCTGGCTACACCTTC
V: TRBV6-5; D: TRBD1; size: .; J: TRBJ1-5; CDR3: CASSYSLQGDQPQHF; DNA: TGTGCCAGCAGTTACTCGCTACAGGGGGATCAGCCCCAGCATTTT
V: TRBV19; D: TRBD2; size: .; J: TRBJ2-5; CDR3: CASSTTSGGTQYF; DNA: TGTGCCAGTAGTACGACTAGCGGGGGGACCCAGTACTTC
V: TRBV24-1; D: .; size: .; J: TRBJ2-3; CDR3: CATGADTQYF; DNA: TGTGCCACGGGCGCAGATACGCAGTATTTT
V: TRBV10-3; D: .; size: .; J: TRBJ1-1; CDR3: CATETPGSKGTEAFF; DNA: TGTGCCACCGAAACGCCAGGGAGTAAAGGCACTGAAGCTTTCTTT
V: TRBV11-2; D: .; size: .; J: TRBJ1-4; CDR3: CASSMRETAKLFF; DNA: TGTGCCAGCAGTATGCGGGAGACCGCGAAACTGTTTTTT
V: TRBV21-1; D: .; size: .; J: TRBJ2-7; CDR3: CASSKGAGGLTYEQYF; DNA: TGTGCCAGCAGCAAAGGGGCAGGGGGCCTTACCTACGAGCAGTACTTC
V: TRBV5-1; D: TRBD2; size: .; J: TRBJ2-3; CDR3: CASSTAGLGSDTQYF; DNA: TGCGCCAGCAGCACAGCGGGGCTAGGTTCAGATACGCAGTATTTT
V: TRBV9; D: .; size: .; J: TRBJ1-1; CDR3: CASSVGKGTEAFF; DNA: TGTGCCAGCAGCGTAGGGAAGGGAACTGAAGCTTTCTTT
V: TRBV11-2; D: TRBD2; size: .; J: TRBJ2-5; CDR3: CASSFAGGQETQYF; DNA: TGTGCCAGCAGCTTTGCGGGGGGCCAAGAGACCCAGTACTTC
V: TRBV4-1; D: .; size: .; J: TRBJ1-1; CDR3: CASSLGQSITEAFF; DNA: TGCGCCAGCAGCCTAGGACAAAGTATAACTGAAGCTTTCTTT
V: TRBV5-1; D: TRBD1; size: once; J: TRBJ1-1; CDR3: CASSLSQGPTEAFF; DNA: TGCGCCAGCAGCTTGTCACAGGGGCCCACTGAAGCTTTCTTT
V: TRBV6-4; D: .; size: .; J: TRBJ2-7; CDR3: CASSDRLPSYEQYF; DNA: TGTGCCAGCAGTGACAGGCTCCCTTCCTACGAGCAGTACTTC